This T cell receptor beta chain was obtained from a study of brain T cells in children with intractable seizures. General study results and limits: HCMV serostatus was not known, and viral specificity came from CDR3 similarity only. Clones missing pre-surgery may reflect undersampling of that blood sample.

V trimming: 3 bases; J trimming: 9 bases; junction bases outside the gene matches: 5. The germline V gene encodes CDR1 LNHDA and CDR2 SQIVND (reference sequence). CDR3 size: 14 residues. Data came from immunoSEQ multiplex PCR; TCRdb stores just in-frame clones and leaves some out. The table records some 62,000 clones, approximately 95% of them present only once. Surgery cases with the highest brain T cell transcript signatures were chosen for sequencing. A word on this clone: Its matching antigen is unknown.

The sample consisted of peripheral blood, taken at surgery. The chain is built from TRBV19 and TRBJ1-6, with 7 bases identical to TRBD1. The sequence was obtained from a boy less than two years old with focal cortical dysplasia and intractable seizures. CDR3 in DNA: TGTGCCAGTAGTATTGACAGGGACACTTCACCCCTCCACTTT. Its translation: CASSIDRDTSPLHF.